Each of the 11 T cell receptor beta chains below was sequenced from the same sample in a study of T cell repertoires in cytomegalovirus infection. TCRdb passed the reads through MiXCR, listing each CDR3 protein once. The repertoire holds about 360,000 distinct CDR3 sequences, with 15% to 20% as singletons. The source material was PBMCs. These receptors all stem from a human donor in good health (CMV status not recorded). Some clones in this sample may be carry-over from other donors' samples.

The V gene is TRBV25-1, the J gene TRBJ2-7; 8 bases map to TRBD1. V lost 1 base to trimming and J lost 5 bases; unmatched junction nucleotides: 4. Germline CDR1 is MGHDK and CDR2 is SYGVNS. This CDR3 is built from 14 residues. The CDR3 DNA is TGTGCCAGCAGTGAATGGGAGGACAGGGACGAGCAGTACTTC. Its protein is CASSEWEDRDEQYF.

This clonotype has a handful of counts. The rearrangement joins TRBV20-1 to TRBJ2-3; D is uncertain. The germline V and J ends were trimmed by 5 bases and 5 bases, with 8 bases remaining between them. Germline V gene lookup returns CDR1 DFQATT and CDR2 SNEGSKA (reference sequence). The CDR3 loop spans 11 amino acids. CDR3 protein: CSAVPRDTQYF. The CDR3 DNA reads TGCAGTGCTGTCCCCCGAGATACGCAGTATTTT.

This clonotype was counted a few times. The V and J genes are TRBV2 and TRBJ2-1; TRBD1 aligns across 8 bases. CDR3 length equals 14 residues. J gave up 6 bases and V 10 bases, and 11 bases lay outside the gene matches. Germline V lookup: CDR1 SNHLY, CDR2 FYNNEI. DNA for the CDR3: TGTGCCACCGGTGGACAGGGAGTCCCCAATGAGCAGTTCTTC. Translation: CATGGQGVPNEQFF.

This clonotype was picked up many times. This sequence joins TRBV27 and TRBJ1-5; D may be TRBD1 (5 bases). Germline loops: CDR1 MNHEY, CDR2 SMNVEV (reference sequence). CDR3 size: 14 residues. V shed 1 base and J shed 6 bases, with 10 bases lying between them. In nucleotides, the CDR3 is TGTGCCAGCAGTTTATTCGGGGGGGGTCAGCCCCAGCATTTT. Amino acids: CASSLFGGGQPQHF.

This clonotype has ten or more counts. This sequence joins TRBV6-2 or TRBV6-3 and TRBJ2-5; no clear D gene. CDR3 length: 11 residues. V was clipped by 5 bases and J by 5 bases, with 6 bases between them. Germline CDR1 MNHEY, CDR2 SVGEGT. The CDR3 DNA is TGTGCCAGCAGTAGGTTGGAGACCCAGTACTTC. This encodes CASSRLETQYF.

The table lists this clonotype with many counts. The J gene is TRBJ1-4, the V gene TRBV12-3 or TRBV12-4; 9 bases are shared with TRBD1. The CDR3 is made up of 15 amino acids. V lost 6 bases, J lost 7 bases, and 9 bases stayed unmatched. The CDR3 region is CASSPGQGQTEKLFF. For the CDR3, the DNA is TGTGCCAGCAGCCCTGGACAGGGGCAGACTGAAAAACTGTTTTTT.

This CDR3 reads CASSFPDRGLGQPQHF. The CDR3 DNA reads TGTGCCAGCAGTTTCCCCGACAGGGGGCTTGGTCAGCCCCAGCATTTT. V gene TRBV6-2 or TRBV6-3 combines with J gene TRBJ1-5; 10 nucleotides align to TRBD1. J was trimmed by 6 bases and V by 4 bases; bases with no gene match: 9. CDR3 length: 16 residues. CDR1 is MNHEY and CDR2 is SVGEGT in the germline V gene.

The J gene is TRBJ2-4, the V gene TRBV9; 9 bases are a match to TRBD2. Germline lookup yields CDR1 SGDLS and CDR2 YYNGEE. This CDR3 has 13 amino acids. J was trimmed by 6 bases and V by 3 bases; bases with no gene match: 1. The CDR3 DNA is TGTGCCAGCAGCGAGACTAGCGGAAACATTCAGTACTTC. It translates to CASSETSGNIQYF.

This clonotype has ten or more counts. The rearrangement joins TRBV7-9 to TRBJ2-7; D is uncertain. Germline V lookup: CDR1 SEHNR, CDR2 FQNEAQ (reference sequence). V was shortened by 3 bases and J by 7 bases, with 7 bases between the two germline ends. This CDR3 contains 11 residues. The CDR3 nucleotides are TGTGCCAGCAGCTTGAGCAGAGAGCAGTACTTC. Protein sequence: CASSLSREQYF.

This clonotype came up a few times. The chain combines TRBV7-6 with TRBJ2-5; D uncertain. The V end was cut by 5 bases, the J end by 11 bases, with 15 bases between. CDR3 size: 12 residues. Per the germline V gene, CDR1 is SGHVS and CDR2 is FNYEAQ. CDR3 protein: CASSPSPTRQYF. The CDR3 DNA follows: TGTGCCAGCAGCCCTAGTCCCACTCGGCAGTACTTC.

V usage is TRBV12-5 and J usage is TRBJ1-6; TRBD1 matches 7 bases. This CDR3 region has 15 residues. J gave up 7 bases and V 3 bases, and 6 bases lay outside the gene matches. Germline CDR1 LGHNT, CDR2 FRNRAP. Here the CDR3 DNA reads TGTGCTAGTGGTTTTGATGCACAGGGGAATTCACCCCTCCACTTT. This gives the protein CASGFDAQGNSPLHF.